One T cell receptor beta chain is described in this entry. Its antigen is currently unknown. The data belong to a study of cytomegalovirus exposure and HLA in healthy donors. There are 14 residues in the CDR3. Between the trimmed V and J ends, which lost 0 bases and 1 base, there was a span of 5 bases. CDR1 is SGHNT and CDR2 is YENEEA in the germline V gene. Study outcomes and limitations: Three of the chains that were CMV-associated were confirmed in vitro to be specific for CMV antigens.

The PCR contained 60 Vbeta and 13 Jbeta primers. TCRdb keeps only in-frame clones here, not all; method: immunoSEQ multiplex PCR. The sample contains 170,000 or so clones, about three quarters of which appear only once. This clonotype originated in a woman aged 40 to 55 in good health and CMV-seronegative. Source material: PBMCs. The rearrangement uses TRBV11-3 and TRBJ2-3; D gene uncertain. Written as DNA, the CDR3 is TGTGCCAGCAGCTTAGAATCCGGCACAGATACGCAGTATTTT. It encodes CASSLESGTDTQYF.